One T cell receptor beta chain is described in this entry. Its antigen is unidentified. The data were taken from a study of vaccination and CD4 T cells after COVID-19. Overall study: Participants were administered two doses of either the BNT162b2 or the mRNA-1273 vaccine. Post-vaccine sample collection happened at a median of roughly 72 days after dose two, ranging 14 to 241.

Described treatment: approximately 10-day PBMC culture with coronavirus spike peptide pools or control peptides (ViraFEST assay). Expansion of antigen-specific T cells with peptide pools by ViraFEST preceded sequencing of TCRs. The V end was cut by 4 bases, the J end by 2 bases, with 10 bases between. Germline values: CDR1 KGHDR, CDR2 SFDVKD. This CDR3 has 14 amino acids. The Oncomine TCR Beta short-read assay sequenced DNA from cultured CD4+ T cells. TCRdb processed the PCR reads anew with MiXCR; each CDR3 protein has one entry. Seen here are 17,000 or so distinct CDR3 sequences, about 44% observed once, and the top ten hold around 18%.

This TCR derives from a human donor who received a COVID-19 vaccine. Here the sequenced sample was CD4+ T cells from blood, cultured in vitro, taken before SARS-CoV-2 vaccination. The chain combines TRBV24-1 with TRBJ2-5; unclear D gene. The CDR3 DNA sequence: TGTGCCACCAGTGAGCCGGGTACACAAGAGACCCAGTACTTC. Translated: CATSEPGTQETQYF.